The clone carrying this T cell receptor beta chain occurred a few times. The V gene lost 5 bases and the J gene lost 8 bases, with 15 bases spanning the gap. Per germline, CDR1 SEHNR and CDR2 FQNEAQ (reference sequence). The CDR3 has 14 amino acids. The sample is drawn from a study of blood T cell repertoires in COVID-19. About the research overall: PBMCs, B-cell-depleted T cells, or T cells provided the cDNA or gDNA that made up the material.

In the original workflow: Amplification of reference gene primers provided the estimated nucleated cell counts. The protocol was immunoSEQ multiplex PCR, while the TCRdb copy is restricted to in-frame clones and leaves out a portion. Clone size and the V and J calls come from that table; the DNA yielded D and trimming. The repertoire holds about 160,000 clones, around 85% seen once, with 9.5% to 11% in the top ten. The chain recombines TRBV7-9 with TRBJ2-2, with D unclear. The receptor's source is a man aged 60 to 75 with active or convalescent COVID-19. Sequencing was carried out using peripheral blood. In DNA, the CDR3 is TGTGCCAGCAGCACGGAATGGGCACCGGGGGAGCTGTTTTTT. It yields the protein CASSTEWAPGELFF.